The rows below give T cell receptor beta chains drawn from one sample of a study of early T cells in non-severe SARS-CoV-2 infection. One entry per CDR3 protein results from TCRdb running MiXCR on the 5' RACE reads. The table includes about 60,000 distinct CDR3 sequences, approximately 9.2% detected once. Sequenced material: whole blood. These receptors were obtained from an adult who was a healthcare worker with PCR-confirmed SARS-CoV-2 infection or an uninfected control (not recorded which). Both conserved end residues are trimmed from each CDR3. Fields, in order: V gene, CDR3 protein.

TRBV11-2 ASSPDREQPQH
TRBV18 ASPQDRLYENEQF
TRBV19 ASSMHRYNEQF
TRBV20-1 SARDSADQETQY
TRBV19 ASSRQTGALTGELF
TRBV28 ASSPAGAGELF
TRBV7-8 ASSLLGGSDTEAF
TRBV5-1 ASSLDSDTDTQY
TRBV5-5 ASSLVGSGEKLF
TRBV7-3 ASSSNGGGIYEQY
TRBV12-3/TRBV12-4 ASSFPDRVAF
TRBV5-4 ASSKGQQPSYEQY
TRBV5-4 ASSFGGAQAADYGYT
TRBV5-1 ASSLDQGGYGYT
TRBV4-3 ASSQEDRPLGYT
TRBV20-1 SARDQAIGGITDTQY
TRBV5-1 ASSHGGGETQY
TRBV20-1 SARDEGRSSYEQY
TRBV5-1 ASSTGVESTEAF
TRBV20-1 SALSGASTDTQY
TRBV29-1 SVYTGGIGYGYT
TRBV28 ASSLGVKGPSYEQY
TRBV28 ASSSDSSRGNQPQH
TRBV29-1 SYLSRGSEQY
TRBV2 ASSENGPRGGSPLH
TRBV29-1 SVDGGSLYEQY
TRBV29-1 SVEGVPGSTDTQY
TRBV10-1 ASSESTGREQY
TRBV7-9 ASSFQANTEAF
TRBV20-1 SASETRLSYEQY
TRBV27 ATRLGRQETQY
TRBV20-1 SAKGLANTGELF
TRBV12-3/TRBV12-4 ASTFGGVNGNTIY
TRBV5-1 ASSPRTGGETGELF
TRBV7-6 ASSLAGTRLETQY